This T cell receptor beta chain came from a study of shared clonotypes between healthy human individuals (dated by TCRdb to about 2020). Notes on the research overall: The cohort comprised a couple of women and three men aged 18 to 49 years. For each donor, three plates each were used for CD4 naive and CD4 memory, two plates were used for CD8 naive, and one plate was used for CD8 memory. Blood TCR repertoires of five healthy adults were deeply sequenced to estimate repertoire size and the extent of clonotype sharing between individuals. Libraries were prepared and TCR repertoires were sequenced by different laboratories using diverse techniques, in order to increase sequencing depth and limit assay-specific biases. Leukapheresis yielded between about 0.94 and 9.5 billion PBMCs per donor.

TCR CDR3 regions were amplified from genomic DNA by multiplex PCR using the deep immunoSEQ assay. Genomic DNA extracted from each cell subset was distributed evenly over all wells of several immunoSEQ 96-well plates, and each plate served as one replicate. For sorted subsets, each replicate PCR was loaded with 200 ng genomic DNA, equivalent to about 33,000 T cell genomes. Purified libraries were measured with a Qubit 3.0 fluorometer, size-checked on a Bioanalyzer 2100, and measured again with the KAPA Library Quantification kit. A separate single-read 150-cycle Illumina NextSeq 550 flow cell was used to sequence each immunoSEQ 96-well plate. Per the authors' processing: Because only junctional sequences without quality scores were contained in the immunoSEQ output, filtering matching that applied to full-length reads could not be performed. Sequences were annotated with PyIR, a Python wrapper for IgBLAST v1.9, using IMGT germline references to assign V/J genes and CDR3. Any read was removed if the V/J assignment was weak (E-value above 1e-6), the CDR3 was missing, or the read contained stop codons, out-of-frame junctions, or ambiguous translated residues. A V3J clonotype was defined by an identical inferred V gene, J gene, and CDR3 amino acid sequence. Percentage overlap between repertoires was calculated by dividing the number of shared unique clonotypes by the size of the smaller repertoire. Three approaches were used to assess repertoire richness: RTK rarefaction, the Chao1 estimator, and Recon v2.1 estimates of unobserved clonotypes. Generation probabilities were computed with OLGA for all TCRbeta clonotypes obtained by the gDNA method from four donors. Sourced from immuneACCESS, this table was stored by TCRdb with only in-frame sequences that have V and J called. A share of the clones is absent; for the studies checked, an unresolved V gene accounts for under half, and the remainder has no known explanation. That table supplies the V and J calls and clone size; D and trimming were determined from the DNA. The sample profile shows approximately 590,000 clones; 95% to 96% of them were found once. Roughly 0.1% of the sample is taken by the ten largest.

Study-wide findings and limitations: Compared with non-shared clonotypes, the clonotypes found in all four sorted-subset donors had higher generation probabilities. Naive subsets generally had larger estimated clonotype richness than memory subsets did. Pairwise subsampling indicated that sequencing depth was expected to affect the degree of clonotype sharing among donors. Sharing across a handful of donors was observed for 5% to 6.5% of naive CD4, about 3.2% of naive CD8, 2% to 2.5% of memory CD4, and about 0.4% of memory CD8 clonotypes. The small number of donors limited the genetic and exposure-history diversity represented. Sampling was restricted to blood, and TCR repertoires in tissue are likely to differ from TCR repertoires in blood. Rarefaction of sorted-subset datasets indicated incomplete sequencing despite the large sequencing depth.

CD8 naive samples consisted of CD45RO-negative cells that were positively selected for CCR7, yielding a CD45RA+CCR7+ population without TemRA cells. Donors were healthy HIV-negative adults with no recently reported acute infections or vaccinations. Every donor was a Caucasian adult residing in Nashville, Tennessee, USA. After blood collection by leukapheresis, PBMCs were isolated using Ficoll-Histopaque density gradient centrifugation and then cryopreserved in the vapor phase of liquid nitrogen. Analytical flow cytometry was used to check the purity and quantity of every magnetically sorted T cell population. Each sorted fraction had its genomic DNA isolated and then quantified by UV absorbance on a Nanodrop 2000c. Worth noting for this clone: Its antigen is currently not known. Within one base of it there is no much larger clone, and no base qualities were kept.

The CDR3 measures 14 amino acids from cysteine to phenylalanine. The retained sequence is limited to the CDR3, 42 bases, with the frame set at the first base. CDR1 and CDR2, per the germline V gene, are SQVTM and ANQGSEA. Clipping removes 6 bases from V and 7 bases from J, with 6 as the unmatched junction base count. The sequenced sample consisted of naive CD8+ T cells sorted from blood. This sample's cell subset or site label indicates: CD45RA+CCR7+. Recombination joined TRBV29-1 with TRBJ2-2, with 12 bases in between that match TRBD1. The receptor's source is a woman younger than 45 in good health. The sequence in DNA is TGCAGCGTGCCCGGGACAGGGGGCGACGGGGAGCTGTTTTTT. Its amino acids are CSVPGTGGDGELFF.